This entry features one T cell receptor (beta chain) sequence. The CDR3 extends over 13 amino acids. The ends were cut back, 5 bases at V and 4 bases at J, with 10 bases in the middle. Per the germline V gene, CDR1 is LNHDA and CDR2 is SQIVND (reference sequence). Sequencing was performed with immunoSEQ multiplex PCR; in TCRdb, only in-frame clones are kept and a portion is missing. The sample lists under 45,000 clones; 88% were seen once. This sample is part of a study of T cell changes during pregnancy in multiple sclerosis. This clonotype was obtained from a female donor with multiple sclerosis, enrolled in a pregnancy study. The chain couples TRBV19 to TRBJ2-3; no reliable D call. This specimen was CD4+ T cells from peripheral blood mononuclear cells, taken in the second trimester of pregnancy. CDR3 coding DNA: TGTGCCAGTAGTCCCTCTCGGGCAGATACGCAGTATTTT. Residues: CASSPSRADTQYF.